This TCR beta chain appears in the sequencing data of a study of T-cell memory formation after mild COVID-19. Overall study: Most TCR clusters belonged to a single donor.

Between the trimmed V and J ends, which lost 5 bases and 8 bases, there was a span of 10 bases. Germline CDR1 SGHNT, CDR2 YENEEA. The CDR3 spans 12 residues. Notes on the study in general: Whereas later expanders leaned CD4+, clones contracting day 15 to 85 showed a balanced CD4/CD8 makeup. Memory cells collected pre-infection included some clones that later responded, suggesting cross-reactive memory joined.

The TCR alpha and TCR beta cDNA libraries, bearing sample barcodes and UMIs, were generated by 5'RACE using constant-segment primers. TCRdb re-called the 5' RACE reads through MiXCR, storing one row per CDR3 protein. The sample has a few hundred thousand distinct CDR3 sequences; around 21% are singletons. This clonotype was detected a few times. Its matching antigen is unknown. The V call is TRBV11-3, the J call TRBJ2-1; D ambiguous. Sequences were obtained from PBMCs or a T cell subset sorted from them (not recorded which). The clonotype comes from an adult woman who had mild COVID-19 (a few samples of this study predate the infection). Cell type and time point are not known. The CDR3 protein is CASSPSGDEQFF. The CDR3 bases are TGTGCCAGCAGCCCGTCCGGAGATGAGCAGTTCTTC.